This T cell receptor beta chain is drawn from a study of blood T cell repertoires in COVID-19. CDR3 length equals 14 residues. V trimming: 6 bases; J trimming: 2 bases; junction bases outside the gene matches: 3. Germline CDR1 reads LGHNT; CDR2 reads FRNRAP. Clones were sequenced by immunoSEQ multiplex PCR, and TCRdb holds only the in-frame ones, with some missing. The sample contains 250,000 to 350,000 clones, around 88% of which appear only once. The receptor's source is a woman in her 50s with acute or convalescent COVID-19. Sequencing was carried out using peripheral blood. The V call is TRBV12-5, the J call TRBJ2-7, with TRBD1 matching 11 bases. CDR3 in amino acids: CASGRGQGAYEQYF. CDR3 sequence (DNA): TGTGCTAGTGGCCGGGGACAGGGGGCCTACGAGCAGTACTTC.